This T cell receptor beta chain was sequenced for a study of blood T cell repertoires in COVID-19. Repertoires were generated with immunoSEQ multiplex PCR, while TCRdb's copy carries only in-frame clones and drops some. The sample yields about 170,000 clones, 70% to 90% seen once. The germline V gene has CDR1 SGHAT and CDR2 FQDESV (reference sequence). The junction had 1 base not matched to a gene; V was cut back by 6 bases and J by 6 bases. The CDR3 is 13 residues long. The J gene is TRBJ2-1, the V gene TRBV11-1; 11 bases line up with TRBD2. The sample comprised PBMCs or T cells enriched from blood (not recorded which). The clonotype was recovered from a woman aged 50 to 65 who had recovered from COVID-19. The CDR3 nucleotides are TGTGCCAGCAGACTAGCGGGGGCCAATGAGCAGTTCTTC. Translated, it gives CASRLAGANEQFF. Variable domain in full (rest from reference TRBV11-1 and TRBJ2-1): EAEVAQSPRYKITEKSQAVAFWCDPISGHATLYWYRQILGQGPELLVQFQDESVVDDSQLPKDRFSAERLKGVDSTLKIQPAELGDSAMYLCASRLAGANEQFFGPGTRLTVL.